This T cell receptor (beta chain) was retrieved from a study of vaccination and CD4 T cells after COVID-19. Study context: The study enrolled six male and four female convalescents, two of whom were Hispanic. The authors used overlapping spike peptides from SARS-CoV-2, HCoV-NL63, HCoV-OC43 and HCoV-229E to stimulate cells.

As for this clonotype: Antigen: not known.

Cultured CD4+ T cells had their DNA profiled by the Oncomine TCR Beta short-read assay. After culture, CD4+ T cells served as the source for genomic DNA extraction. TCRdb analysed the PCR reads with MiXCR anew, one entry per CDR3 protein. The table shows tens of thousands of distinct CDR3 sequences, with 67% occurring only once. The treatment denotes: approximately nine-day PBMC culture with coronavirus spike peptide pools or control peptides (ViraFEST assay). Via ViraFEST, peptide pools expanded antigen-specific T cells before TCR sequencing. V lost 4 bases and J lost 7, with 16 bases in between. From germline, CDR1 is SEHNR and CDR2 FQNEAQ (reference sequence). The CDR3 covers 15 residues.

This chain uses TRBV7-9 with TRBJ1-4; tentatively, D is TRBD1 (6 bases). The source material was CD4+ T cells from blood, cultured in vitro, sampled after SARS-CoV-2 vaccination. The sequence was obtained from a human donor who received a COVID-19 vaccine. CDR3 loop: CASSSGAGTSEKLFF. The DNA for the CDR3 is TGTGCCAGCAGCTCGGGGGCAGGGACGAGTGAAAAACTGTTTTTT.